What follows is one TCR beta chain and its context. The data were obtained in a study of blood T cell repertoires in COVID-19. Authors' analysis steps: Nucleated cell number was recorded as an estimate derived from reference gene primer amplification. Sequencing used immunoSEQ multiplex PCR; TCRdb keeps in-frame clones, though not all of them. The V and J calls and clone size were taken over from that table, and D and trimming were inferred from the DNA. This sample carries roughly 380,000 clones, more than 75% of them seen once, and the ten largest clones take under 3%. Recruits, aged about 18 to 100 years, lived in 20 to 30 US areas. Participants had their cohort set by participant-reported clinical history. Among Cohort 3 donors, those recovered had two negative PCRs, clearance, or symptom resolution. Sequencing used PBMCs or T cells enriched from blood (not recorded which). This TCR derives from a woman in her 30s who had recovered from COVID-19.

CDR3 sequence (DNA): TGTGCCAGCAGTGAAGCGCGAACAGGTGACCACGAGCAGTACTTC. Translating it yields CASSEARTGDHEQYF. The chain carries TRBV2 and TRBJ2-7, with D possibly matching TRBD1 (5 bases). This CDR3 is built from 15 residues. Trimming removed 0 bases at V and 5 bases at J, with 14 bases between. Germline values: CDR1 SNHLY, CDR2 FYNNEI.